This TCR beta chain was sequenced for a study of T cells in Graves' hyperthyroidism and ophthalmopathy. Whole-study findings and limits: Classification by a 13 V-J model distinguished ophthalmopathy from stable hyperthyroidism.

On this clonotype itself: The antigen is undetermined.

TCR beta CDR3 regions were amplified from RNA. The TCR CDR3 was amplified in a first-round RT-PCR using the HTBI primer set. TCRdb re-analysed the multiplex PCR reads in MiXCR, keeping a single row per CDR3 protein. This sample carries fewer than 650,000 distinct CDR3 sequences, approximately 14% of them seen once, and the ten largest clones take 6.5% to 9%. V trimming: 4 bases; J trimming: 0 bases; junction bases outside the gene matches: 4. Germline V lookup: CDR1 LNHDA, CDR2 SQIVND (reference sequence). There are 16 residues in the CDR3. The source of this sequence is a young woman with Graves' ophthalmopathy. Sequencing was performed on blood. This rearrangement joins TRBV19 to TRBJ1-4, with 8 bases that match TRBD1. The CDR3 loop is CASSKTGGATNEKLFF. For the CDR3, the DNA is TGTGCCAGTAGTAAAACAGGGGGAGCAACTAATGAAAAACTGTTTTTT.